The next 10 T cell receptor beta chains were all read from a single sample in a study of cytomegalovirus exposure and HLA in healthy donors (dated by TCRdb to the late 2010s). Libraries were made using the immunoSEQ multiplex PCR assay. For the multiplex PCR, a mixture combining 60 forward primers for TCR Vbeta segments and 13 reverse primers for TCR Jbeta segments was used. TCRdb obtained this table from immuneACCESS and retained in-frame rearrangements with V and J assigned. These tables miss some clones; where compared with another copy, unresolved V genes account for less than half of the shortfall, and the remainder is unexplained. Here the sample has about 200,000 clones; around 64% occur a single time. The top ten hold around 3% of the sample. The sequenced sample consisted of PBMCs. These receptors all stem from a man aged 40-49 years in good health and CMV-seropositive.

This sequence joins TRBV6-5 and TRBJ1-2; no clear D gene. This CDR3 region has 14 residues. Germline V gene sequence: CDR1 MNHEY, CDR2 SVGAGI. V lost 6 bases and J lost 11, with 22 bases in between. For the CDR3, the DNA is TGTGCCAGCAGCCTAGTGGTACCCCCTATCGGGTACACCTTC. This sequence encodes CASSLVVPPIGYTF.

V gene TRBV5-1 combines with J gene TRBJ2-6; D is unresolved. Germline CDR1 reads SGHRS; CDR2 reads YFSETQ. The CDR3 consists of 15 residues. V was cut by 0 bases and J by 0 bases, with 4 bases left in between. The CDR3 loop reads CASSLGHSGANVLTF. The CDR3 DNA sequence: TGCGCCAGCAGCTTGGGACACTCTGGGGCCAACGTCCTGACTTTC.

The V gene is TRBV28, the J gene TRBJ2-1; D is unclear. Trimming shortened V by 4 bases and J by 6 bases, and 13 bases separated the two germline ends. The germline V gene encodes CDR1 MDHEN and CDR2 SYDVKM. CDR3 length: 14 residues. CDR3 protein: CASSSGLKPNEQFF. The CDR3 nucleotides read TGTGCCAGCAGTTCCGGGTTGAAGCCCAATGAGCAGTTCTTC. The full variable domain, its missing parts supplied by reference TRBV28 and TRBJ2-1, is DVKVTQSSRYLVKRTGEKVFLECVQDMDHENMFWYRQDPGLGLRLIYFSYDVKMKEKGDIPEGYSVSREKKERFSLILESASTNQTSMYLCASSSGLKPNEQFFGPGTRLTVL.

The chain couples TRBV7-7 to TRBJ1-3; the D gene is possibly TRBD1 (6 bases). The CDR3 totals 16 residues. Trimming took 5 bases from V and 0 from J, leaving 14 bases between them. Germline V lookup: CDR1 SSHAT, CDR2 FNYEAQ (reference sequence). The CDR3 loop is CASSEPDRPSGNTIYF. The CDR3 DNA reads as TGTGCCAGCAGCGAACCCGACAGGCCCTCTGGAAACACCATATATTTT.

The table lists this clone with a few counts. V and J are TRBV14 and TRBJ2-7; D possibly corresponds to TRBD2 (5 bases). The CDR3 totals 15 residues. CDR1 and CDR2 (germline): SGHDN, FVKESK. The ends were cut back, 0 bases at V and 2 bases at J, with 11 bases in the middle. The CDR3 region is CASSQESGITYEQYF. The CDR3 nucleotides read TGTGCCAGCAGCCAAGAGTCCGGGATCACCTACGAGCAGTACTTC.

The V gene is TRBV25-1, the J gene TRBJ1-4; tentative D call: TRBD1 (6 bases). The tail of the sequence fits TRBJ2-2 better, so the J call may be wrong. The CDR3 runs to 12 residues. The germline V gene has CDR1 MGHDK and CDR2 SYGVNS. CDR3 sequence: CASSDGTGELFF. CDR3 DNA sequence: TGTGCCAGCAGCGACGGGACAGGGGAGCTGTTTTTT.

The CDR3, as DNA: TGTGCCAGCAGCTTGGGGCCGAGCGACGAGCAGTACTTC. This translates into CASSLGPSDEQYF. This sequence joins TRBV5-6 and TRBJ2-7; D not resolved. The germline V and J ends were trimmed by 0 bases and 5 bases, with 9 bases remaining between them. In germline, CDR1 is SGHDT, CDR2 YYEEEE. The CDR3 sequence is 13 residues long.

The table lists this clone with a few counts. This chain links TRBV10-3 with TRBJ1-3, with TRBD1 matching over 8 bases. The trim removed 6 bases at V and 8 bases at J, leaving 3 bases unmatched. Germline CDR1 is ENHRY and CDR2 is SYGVKD. The CDR3 is made up of 12 amino acids. The DNA for the CDR3 is TGTGCCATCAGAGACAGGGGTTACACCATATATTTT. The encoded protein is CAIRDRGYTIYF.

This clone came up a few times. The chain recombines TRBV12-1 with TRBJ1-5; the table's D call, TRBD1, has no DNA check behind it. TRBV12-1 is designated a pseudogene. This CDR3 spans 17 amino acids. This CDR3 reads CASSSSGYRVSNQPQHF. The CDR3 DNA is TGTGCCAGCAGCTCCAGTGGGTACAGGGTTAGCAATCAGCCCCAGCATTTT.

The V call is TRBV28, the J call TRBJ1-1; the D gene is possibly TRBD1 (6 bases). This CDR3 region has 15 residues. Trimming stripped 7 bases from V and 7 bases from J, with 22 bases between. CDR1 is MDHEN, CDR2 SYDVKM, per germline. Here the CDR3 reads CASKSLWTAHLEAFF. CDR3 nucleotide sequence: TGTGCCAGCAAATCTTTATGGACAGCCCATCTTGAAGCTTTCTTT.